Listed below are T cell receptor beta chains from one sample, sequenced in a study of shared clonotypes between healthy human individuals. Assay: immunoSEQ multiplex PCR; the TCRdb copy retains only in-frame clones and omits some. The data contain about a million clones, roughly 80% of them seen just once; the ten biggest clones take up approximately 1.3%. Sequencing input: memory CD4+ T cells sorted from blood. Receptors originate from a man younger than 35 in good health. Both conserved end residues are part of each CDR3. The D gene is left open where the match is weak. Expanded clones get a size class; other rows say once, few or many, or leave the size out.

length | size | D | J | V | DNA | CDR3
14 | - | - | TRBJ2-6 | TRBV6-1 | TGTGCCAGCAGACTGATCTCTGGGGCCAACGTCCTGACTTTC | CASRLISGANVLTF
15 | - | - | TRBJ2-1 | TRBV7-2 | TGTGCCAGCAGCTTAGTCTTTAGCTCCTACAATGAGCAGTTCTTC | CASSLVFSSYNEQFF
16 | - | TRBD2 | TRBJ2-3 | TRBV14 | TGTGCCAGCAGCCAAGGTAGACTAGCGGGAGTGGATACGCAGTATTTT | CASSQGRLAGVDTQYF
16 | once | - | TRBJ2-2 | TRBV7-9 | TGTGCCAGCAGCCGACAGACAGCCACGAACACCGGGGAGCTGTTTTTT | CASSRQTATNTGELFF
12 | - | TRBD2 | TRBJ2-1 | TRBV29-1 | TGCAGCGTTACGGGGGGGCCTGGCGAGCAGTTCTTC | CSVTGGPGEQFF
14 | once | - | TRBJ1-6 | TRBV28 | TGTGCCAGCATGCGGGACTCCCCTAATTCACCCCTCCACTTT | CASMRDSPNSPLHF
14 | - | - | TRBJ1-6 | TRBV6-5 | TGTGCCAGCGTCGGGAGGTCCTATAATTCACCCCTCCACTTT | CASVGRSYNSPLHF
13 | - | - | TRBJ2-5 | TRBV5-1 | TGCGCCAGCAAAAAAGGTCCCGGGGAGACCCAGTACTTC | CASKKGPGETQYF
14 | - | TRBD2 | TRBJ2-5 | TRBV30 | TGTGCCTGGAGTGGACTAGCGGGATGGGAGACCCAGTACTTC | CAWSGLAGWETQYF
16 | few | - | TRBJ1-1 | TRBV2 | TGTGCCAGCAGTGAAGTGCAGGGATATATGAACACTGAAGCTTTCTTT | CASSEVQGYMNTEAFF
14 | - | TRBD1 | TRBJ1-2 | TRBV5-1 | TGCGCCAGCAGCTCCGGGACAGGGGACTATGGCTACACCTTC | CASSSGTGDYGYTF
16 | - | TRBD2 | TRBJ2-5 | TRBV7-9 | TGTGCCAGCAGCACGAGGACTAGCGGGGGGTCGGAGACCCAGTACTTC | CASSTRTSGGSETQYF
17 | few | TRBD1 | TRBJ1-1 | TRBV12-5 | TGTGCTAGTGGTTCCTCGGGACAGGGGAAATGGAACACTGAAGCTTTCTTT | CASGSSGQGKWNTEAFF
17 | few | TRBD1 | TRBJ1-6 | TRBV19 | TGTGCCAGTAGGTGGACAGGGGCAGGTTCTGATAATTCACCCCTCCACTTT | CASRWTGAGSDNSPLHF
13 | - | TRBD1 | TRBJ1-2 | TRBV28 | TGTGCCAGCAGTGTGGGACAGATCTATGGCTACACCTTC | CASSVGQIYGYTF
13 | - | - | TRBJ1-1 | TRBV11-2 | TGTGCCAGCAGCCCCAGGGGGAACACTGAAGCTTTCTTT | CASSPRGNTEAFF
16 | - | - | TRBJ2-1 | TRBV15 | TGTGCCACCAGCAGAGATCTGCTGAGTTCCTACAATGAGCAGTTCTTC | CATSRDLLSSYNEQFF
17 | - | TRBD2 | TRBJ2-3 | TRBV7-2 | TGTGCCAGCAGCTTAGACCCTCCTAGCGGGAGCACAGATACGCAGTATTTT | CASSLDPPSGSTDTQYF
16 | - | TRBD1 | TRBJ1-4 | TRBV7-9 | TGTGCCAGCAGTCAAGGACAGGGGGCAACTAATGAAAAACTGTTTTTT | CASSQGQGATNEKLFF
17 | - | - | TRBJ2-3 | TRBV4-1 | TGCGCCAGCAGCCAAGGGGTCCCTCCGCTAAGCACAGATACGCAGTATTTT | CASSQGVPPLSTDTQYF
16 | - | TRBD1 | TRBJ1-3 | TRBV15 | TGTGCCACCAGCAGAGAAACCGGGACAGGACAATTCACCATATATTTT | CATSRETGTGQFTIYF
12 | - | - | TRBJ2-5 | TRBV7-3 | TGTGCCAGCAGCTTAAATTCGGAGACCCAGTACTTC | CASSLNSETQYF
13 | - | TRBD1 | TRBJ1-3 | TRBV29-1 | TGCAGCGTTGAACAAGGGGGCGGAAACACCATATATTTT | CSVEQGGGNTIYF
16 | - | - | TRBJ1-6 | TRBV7-2 | TGTGCCAGCAGCTTAGGATCCGGGGTCAAGAGTTCACCCCTCCACTTT | CASSLGSGVKSSPLHF
17 | - | TRBD2 | TRBJ2-2 | TRBV7-9 | TGTGCCAGCAACTTAGGTAGCGGGGTGACGAACACCGGGGAGCTGTTTTTT | CASNLGSGVTNTGELFF
14 | - | - | TRBJ2-3 | TRBV5-5 | TGTGCCAGCAGCCTATGGCTAAACACAGATACGCAGTATTTT | CASSLWLNTDTQYF
17 | - | - | TRBJ2-4 | TRBV6-1 | TGTGCCAGCAGTGAATTGGGTAGCGGCTTAGCCAAAAACATTCAGTACTTC | CASSELGSGLAKNIQYF
16 | - | TRBD1 | TRBJ2-1 | TRBV9 | TGTGCCAGCAGCGACCTGGGACAGGGGAATTACAATGAGCAGTTCTTC | CASSDLGQGNYNEQFF
16 | - | - | TRBJ2-1 | TRBV7-2 | TGTGCCAGCAGCTTAGTATATTCCGGTCTTAACAATGAGCAGTTCTTC | CASSLVYSGLNNEQFF
14 | - | TRBD1 | TRBJ2-7 | TRBV10-3 | TGTGCCATCAGTGAGTCGAGGGGGCAATACGAGCAGTACTTC | CAISESRGQYEQYF
15 | - | - | TRBJ1-3 | TRBV7-2 | TGTGCCAGCAGCTTAGGGATGAGCTCTGGAAACACCATATATTTT | CASSLGMSSGNTIYF
15 | - | - | TRBJ2-2 | TRBV6-1 | TGTGCCAGCAGAGGCAGGGCCACGAACACCGGGGAGCTGTTTTTT | CASRGRATNTGELFF